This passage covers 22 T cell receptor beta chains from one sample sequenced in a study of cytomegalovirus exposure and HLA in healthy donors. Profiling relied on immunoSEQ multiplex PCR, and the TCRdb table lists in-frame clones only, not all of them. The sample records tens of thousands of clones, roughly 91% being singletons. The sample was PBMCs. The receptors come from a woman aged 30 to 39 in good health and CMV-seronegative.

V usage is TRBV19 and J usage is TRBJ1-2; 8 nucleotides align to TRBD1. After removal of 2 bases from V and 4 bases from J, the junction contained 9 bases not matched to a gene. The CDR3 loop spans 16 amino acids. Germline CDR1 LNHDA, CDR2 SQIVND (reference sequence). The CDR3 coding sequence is TGTGCCAGTAGTATAATCGGGACAGGAACCGCCTATGGCTACACCTTC. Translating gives CASSIIGTGTAYGYTF.

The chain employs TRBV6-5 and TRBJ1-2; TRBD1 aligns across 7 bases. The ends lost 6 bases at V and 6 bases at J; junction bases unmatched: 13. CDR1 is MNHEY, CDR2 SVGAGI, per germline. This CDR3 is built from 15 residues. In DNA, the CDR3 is TGTGCCAGCAGCTCCTTCTCGACAGGGCATGATGGCTACACCTTC. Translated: CASSSFSTGHDGYTF.

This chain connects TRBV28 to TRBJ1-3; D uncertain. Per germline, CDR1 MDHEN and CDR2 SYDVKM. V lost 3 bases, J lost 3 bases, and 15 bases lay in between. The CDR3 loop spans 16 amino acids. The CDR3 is CASSLFKGGGGNTIYF. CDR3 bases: TGTGCCAGCAGTTTGTTCAAGGGAGGAGGTGGAAACACCATATATTTT.

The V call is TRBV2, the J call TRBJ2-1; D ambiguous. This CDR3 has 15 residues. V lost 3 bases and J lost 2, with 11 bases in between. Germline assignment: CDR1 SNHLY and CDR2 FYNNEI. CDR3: CASSEGEAPYNEQFF. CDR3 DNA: TGTGCCAGCAGTGAGGGTGAGGCTCCCTACAATGAGCAGTTCTTC.

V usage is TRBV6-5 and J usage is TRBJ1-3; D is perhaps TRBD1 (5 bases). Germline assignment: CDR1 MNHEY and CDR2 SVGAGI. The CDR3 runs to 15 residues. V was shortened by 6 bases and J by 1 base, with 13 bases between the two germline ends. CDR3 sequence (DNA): TGTGCCAGCAGACCATACCCAGGGTCTGGAAACACCATATATTTT. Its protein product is CASRPYPGSGNTIYF.

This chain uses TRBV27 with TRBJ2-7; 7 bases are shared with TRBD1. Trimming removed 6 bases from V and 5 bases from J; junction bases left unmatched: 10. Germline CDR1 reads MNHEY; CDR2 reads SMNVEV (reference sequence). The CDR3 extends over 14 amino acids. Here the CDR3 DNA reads TGTGCCAGCAGAAGAACGACAGGGAAAGACGAGCAGTACTTC. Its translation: CASRRTTGKDEQYF.

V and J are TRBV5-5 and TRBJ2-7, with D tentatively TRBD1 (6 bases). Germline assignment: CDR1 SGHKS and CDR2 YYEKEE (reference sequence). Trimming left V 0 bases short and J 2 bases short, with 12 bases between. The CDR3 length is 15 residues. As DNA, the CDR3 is TGTGCCAGCAGCTTGGAGTGGGCAGGGGCCTACGAGCAGTACTTC. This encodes CASSLEWAGAYEQYF.

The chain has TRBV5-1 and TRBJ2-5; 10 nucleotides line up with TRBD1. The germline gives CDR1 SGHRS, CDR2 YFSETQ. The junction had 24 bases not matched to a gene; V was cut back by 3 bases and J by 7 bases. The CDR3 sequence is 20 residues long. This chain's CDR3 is CASSSPRQGAKLGDVGTQYF. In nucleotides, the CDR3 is TGCGCCAGCAGCTCCCCCAGACAGGGGGCTAAACTAGGTGACGTAGGGACCCAGTACTTC.

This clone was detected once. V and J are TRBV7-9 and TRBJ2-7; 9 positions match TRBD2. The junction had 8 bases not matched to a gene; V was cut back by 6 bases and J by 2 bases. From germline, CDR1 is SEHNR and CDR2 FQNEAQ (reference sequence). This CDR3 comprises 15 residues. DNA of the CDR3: TGTGCCAGCAGTAGCCCCGGGACTAGCACCTACGAGCAGTACTTC. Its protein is CASSSPGTSTYEQYF.

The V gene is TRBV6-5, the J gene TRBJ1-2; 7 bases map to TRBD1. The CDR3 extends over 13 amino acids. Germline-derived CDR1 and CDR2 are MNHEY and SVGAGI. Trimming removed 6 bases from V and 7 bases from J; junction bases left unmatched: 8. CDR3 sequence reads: CASRTDRATGYTF. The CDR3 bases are TGTGCCAGCAGGACAGACAGGGCTACTGGCTACACCTTC.

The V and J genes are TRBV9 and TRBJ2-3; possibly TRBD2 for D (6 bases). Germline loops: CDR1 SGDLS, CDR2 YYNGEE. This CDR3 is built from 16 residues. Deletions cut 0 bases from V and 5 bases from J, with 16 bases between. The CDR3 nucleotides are TGTGCCAGCAGCGTAGGAGGCGGCGGGACGGTAGATACGCAGTATTTT. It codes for CASSVGGGGTVDTQYF.

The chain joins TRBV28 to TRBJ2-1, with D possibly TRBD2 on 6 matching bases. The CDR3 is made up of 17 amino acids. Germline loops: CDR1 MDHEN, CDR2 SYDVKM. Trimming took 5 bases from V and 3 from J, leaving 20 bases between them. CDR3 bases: TGTGCCAGCAGTGGGGGGATCGGAGTGGGAAGCTACAATGAGCAGTTCTTC. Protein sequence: CASSGGIGVGSYNEQFF.

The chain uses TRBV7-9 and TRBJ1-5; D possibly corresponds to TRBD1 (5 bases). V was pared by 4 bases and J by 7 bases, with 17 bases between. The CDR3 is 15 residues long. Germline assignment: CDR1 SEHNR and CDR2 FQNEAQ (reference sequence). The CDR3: CASSSPGGVGQPQHF. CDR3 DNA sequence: TGTGCCAGCAGCTCTCCGGGGGGGGTTGGGCAGCCCCAGCATTTT.

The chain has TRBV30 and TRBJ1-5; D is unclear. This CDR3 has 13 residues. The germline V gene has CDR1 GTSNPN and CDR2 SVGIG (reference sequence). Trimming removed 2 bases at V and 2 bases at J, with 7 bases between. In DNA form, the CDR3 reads TGTGCCTGGAGTCGGGAGGGCAATCAGCCCCAGCATTTT. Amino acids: CAWSREGNQPQHF.

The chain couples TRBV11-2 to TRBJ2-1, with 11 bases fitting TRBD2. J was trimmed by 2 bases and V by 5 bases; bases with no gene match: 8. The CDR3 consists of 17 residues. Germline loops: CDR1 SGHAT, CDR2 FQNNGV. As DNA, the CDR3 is TGTGCCAGCAGCCCACTCGGACTAGCGGGCCCCTACAATGAGCAGTTCTTC. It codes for CASSPLGLAGPYNEQFF.

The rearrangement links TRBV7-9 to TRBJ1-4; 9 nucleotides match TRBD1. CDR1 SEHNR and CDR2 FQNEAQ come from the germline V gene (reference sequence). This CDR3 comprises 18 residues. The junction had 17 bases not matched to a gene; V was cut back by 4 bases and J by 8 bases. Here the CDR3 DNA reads TGTGCCAGCAGCTCCGGGACAGGGTCGGGTCCCCTATGGGAAAAACTGTTTTTT. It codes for CASSSGTGSGPLWEKLFF.

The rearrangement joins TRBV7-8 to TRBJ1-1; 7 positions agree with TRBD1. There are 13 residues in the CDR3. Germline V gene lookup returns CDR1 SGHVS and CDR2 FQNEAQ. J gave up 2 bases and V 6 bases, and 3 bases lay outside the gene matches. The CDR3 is CASRRDSNTEAFF. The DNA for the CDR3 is TGTGCCAGCAGACGGGACAGCAACACTGAAGCTTTCTTT. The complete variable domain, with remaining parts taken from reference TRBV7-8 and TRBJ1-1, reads GAGVSQSPRYKVAKRGQDVALRCDPISGHVSLFWYQQALGQGPEFLTYFQNEAQLDKSGLPSDRFFAERPEGSVSTLKIQRTQQEDSAVYLCASRRDSNTEAFFGQGTRLTVV.

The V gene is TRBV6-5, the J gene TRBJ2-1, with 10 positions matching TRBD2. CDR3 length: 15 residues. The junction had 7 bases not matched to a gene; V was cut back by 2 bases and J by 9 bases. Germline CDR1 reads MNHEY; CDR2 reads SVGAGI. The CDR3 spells CASSYGLAGVSEQFF. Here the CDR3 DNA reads TGTGCCAGCAGTTACGGGCTAGCGGGAGTGAGTGAGCAGTTCTTC.

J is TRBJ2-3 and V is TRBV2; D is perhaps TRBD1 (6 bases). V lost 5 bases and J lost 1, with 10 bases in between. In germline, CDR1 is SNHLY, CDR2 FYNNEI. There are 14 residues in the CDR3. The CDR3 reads CASSRDTGTDTQYF. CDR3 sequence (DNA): TGTGCCAGCAGTAGGGACACCGGCACAGATACGCAGTATTTT.

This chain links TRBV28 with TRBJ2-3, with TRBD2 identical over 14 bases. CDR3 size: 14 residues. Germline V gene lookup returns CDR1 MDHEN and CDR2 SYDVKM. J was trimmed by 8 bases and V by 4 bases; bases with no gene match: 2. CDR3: CASSSGTSGSTQYF. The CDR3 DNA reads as TGTGCCAGCAGTTCGGGGACTAGCGGGAGTACGCAGTATTTT.

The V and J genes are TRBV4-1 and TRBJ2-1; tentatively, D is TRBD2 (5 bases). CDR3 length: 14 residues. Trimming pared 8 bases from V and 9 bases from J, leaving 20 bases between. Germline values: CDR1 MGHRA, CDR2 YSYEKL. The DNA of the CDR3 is TGCGCCAGCTCGACCCCGGGGATCAAGATTGAGCAGTTCTTC. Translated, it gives CASSTPGIKIEQFF.

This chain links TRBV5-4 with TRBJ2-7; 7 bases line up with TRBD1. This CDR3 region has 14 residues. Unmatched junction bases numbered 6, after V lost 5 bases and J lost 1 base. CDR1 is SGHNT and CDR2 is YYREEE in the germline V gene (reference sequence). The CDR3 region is CASSRGQQSYEQYF. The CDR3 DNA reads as TGTGCCAGCAGTCGGGGACAGCAGTCCTACGAGCAGTACTTC.